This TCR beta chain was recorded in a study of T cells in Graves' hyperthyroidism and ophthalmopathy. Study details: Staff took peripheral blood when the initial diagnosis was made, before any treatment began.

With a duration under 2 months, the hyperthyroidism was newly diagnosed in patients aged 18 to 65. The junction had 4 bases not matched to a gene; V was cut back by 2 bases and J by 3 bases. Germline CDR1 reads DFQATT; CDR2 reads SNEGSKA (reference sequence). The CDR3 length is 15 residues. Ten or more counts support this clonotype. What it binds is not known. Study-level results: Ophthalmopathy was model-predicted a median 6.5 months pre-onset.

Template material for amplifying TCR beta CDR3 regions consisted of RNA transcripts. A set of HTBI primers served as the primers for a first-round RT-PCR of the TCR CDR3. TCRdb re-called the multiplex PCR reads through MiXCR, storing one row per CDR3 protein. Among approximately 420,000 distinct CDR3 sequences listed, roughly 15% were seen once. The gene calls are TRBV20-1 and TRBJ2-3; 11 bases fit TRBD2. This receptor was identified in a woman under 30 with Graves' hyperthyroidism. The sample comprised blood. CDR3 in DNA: TGCAGTGCTAGAAGGCTAGCGGGAGGTACAGATACGCAGTATTTT. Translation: CSARRLAGGTDTQYF.